This paragraph covers one T cell receptor (beta chain) sequence. This clone's antigen is unknown. No quality values exist for individual bases; no much larger clone is one base distant. Based on the germline V gene, the CDR1 and CDR2 sequences are KGHDR and SFDVKD. Relative to germline, V is 5 bases shorter and J is 9 bases shorter, with 10 bases between their ends. The CDR3 numbers 12 residues from cysteine through phenylalanine. The kept DNA is CDR3 alone, 36 bases in frame from the first base. The data were obtained in a study of blood T cell repertoires in COVID-19 (dated by TCRdb to between 2020 and 2021). About the full investigation: Samples from collaborators originated in the United States, Italy and Spain and spanned both the acute and convalescent phases of COVID-19. The material from the prospective study consisted of cDNA or gDNA derived from T cells, B-cell-depleted T cells, or PBMCs. Deeply sampled blood TCRbeta repertoires from subjects exposed to, actively infected with, or recovered from COVID-19 were included in the dataset. A freely available public database, intended as a resource for researchers studying the immune response to SARS-CoV-2, is where the repertoires were released. The samples were drawn from two sources: the first 160 participants of the ongoing ImmuneRACE study, and 1,000 to 1,500 subjects contributed by 6 global collaborators. The sample metadata nearly always contained a de-identified subject ID, COVID-19 status, age in years and sex. HLA class I and class II types, where available, came from metadata supplied by the sample provider rather than from assay-based typing. The investigation overall reported the following: The amount of clinical and demographic metadata varied by source and participant and was provided uncurated.

Whole blood was collected in K2EDTA tubes by collaborating institutions according to the institutions' own protocols. For TCRbeta analysis, collaborators shipped samples in one of three forms: frozen whole blood, isolated PBMCs, or DNA extracted from either of those sample types. The immunoSEQ Assay, a bias-controlled multiplex PCR, was used to amplify TCRbeta CDR3 regions from genomic DNA. Turning to the authors' computational methods: The number of nucleated cells in each sample was estimated by amplification of reference gene primers within the assay. To quantify the absolute abundance of each unique TCRbeta CDR3 rearrangement, sequence reads were collapsed and filtered. Productive Simpson clonality was computed per sample as the square root of Simpson's diversity index over productive rearrangements. TCRdb's version of the immuneACCESS table is confined to in-frame rearrangements and falls short of the full clone set. An unresolved V gene accounts for under half of the shortfall where checked; the remainder is of unknown origin. That table supplies the V and J calls and clone size; D and trimming were determined from the DNA. The sample has around 160,000 clones on record, approximately 91% of them singletons. The ten largest clones represent approximately 2.4% of the sample.

The V gene is TRBV24-1 and the J gene is TRBJ1-5; the D gene is unclear. This clonotype originated in a man younger than 35 with acute or convalescent COVID-19. Input material: peripheral blood. This receptor has the CDR3 CATSAQMRPQHF. The DNA reads as follows: TGTGCCACCAGTGCCCAAATGAGGCCCCAGCATTTT.